The clone carrying this T cell receptor (beta chain) appeared once. Its antigen is currently unknown. This sample stems from a study of T cell responses to AZD1222 COVID-19 vaccine. Notes on the study in general: Clonal diversity may have been underestimated, and the donors were mostly white British, with more females than males.

Profiled with immunoSEQ multiplex PCR; TCRdb holds only in-frame clones, not every one. Among approximately 76,000 clones listed, around four fifths were seen once. The CDR3 runs 13 residues. Germline V gene data show CDR1 as SNHLY and CDR2 as FYNNEI. Trimming pared 9 bases from V and 0 bases from J, leaving 8 bases between. This TCR was sampled from an adult in good health. The material was peripheral blood, obtained on day 0 of AZD1222 vaccination. The chain is built from TRBV2 and TRBJ1-4, with TRBD1 as a possible D gene (6 bases). The CDR3 sequence is CARRTATNEKLFF. CDR3 DNA sequence: TGTGCCAGAAGGACAGCAACTAATGAAAAACTGTTTTTT.